The source of this T cell receptor beta chain is a study of T cells expressing NK-cell markers. Across the study: Seven HCMV-seropositive donors and one seronegative donor made up the eight sequenced donors.

CDR1 is SQVTM, CDR2 ANQGSEA, per germline. The CDR3 is made up of 12 amino acids. The cDNA for TCR beta came from 5'RACE template switching with UMIs. TCRdb reworked the 5' RACE reads into one entry per CDR3 protein, no DNA. This repertoire includes approximately 460,000 distinct CDR3 sequences. The clonotype was recovered from a woman between 18 and 75 years old in good health. The J gene is TRBJ2-3, the V gene TRBV29-1. Sequences were obtained from blood T cells: a sorted CD56 or NKG2C T cell subset, CD4+ or CD8+ T cells, or bulk PBMC T cells (not recorded which). The CDR3 is CSVREAADTQYF.